This paragraph reports one T cell receptor (beta chain). Original processing methods: Cell counts per sample came from amplifying reference gene primers. The protocol was immunoSEQ multiplex PCR, while the TCRdb copy is restricted to in-frame clones and leaves out a portion. V, J and clone size are those of that table, while D and trimming were read from the DNA. The profile shows roughly 250,000 clones, about nine tenths of them singletons. Germline CDR1 reads SNHLY; CDR2 reads FYNNEI. The CDR3 sequence is 17 residues long. V lost 6 bases, J lost 4 bases, and 22 bases lay in between. This sample is part of a study of blood T cell repertoires in COVID-19. Study-level information: From T cells, B-cell-depleted T cells, or PBMCs came the material, which was cDNA or gDNA.

This clonotype was sampled from a woman between 40 and 50 years old with acute or convalescent COVID-19. The chain combines TRBV2 with TRBJ1-3; perhaps TRBD1 as D (6 bases). Sequencing used peripheral blood. CDR3: CASRPPFDRRSGNTIYF. The CDR3 DNA follows: TGTGCCAGCAGACCCCCCTTTGACAGGCGGAGCGGAAACACCATATATTTT.